This paragraph reports one TCR beta chain. V lost 6 bases and J lost 5, with 13 bases in between. The CDR3 has 13 amino acids. CDR1 is SNHLY, CDR2 FYNNEI, per germline. The data stem from a study of glioma-infiltrating T cells after dendritic cell vaccination. Study overall: Three intradermal dendritic cell vaccine injections were given every two weeks.

Generated by immunoSEQ multiplex PCR, the TCRdb table keeps only in-frame clones and is missing some. This table holds tens of thousands of clones, 75% to 90% found once. J is TRBJ1-1 and V is TRBV2; D gene ambiguous. The clonotype was recovered from a human donor with glioblastoma. The input for sequencing was blood, taken before dendritic cell vaccination. The CDR3 loop reads CASRNKEATEAFF. CDR3 sequence (DNA): TGTGCCAGCAGAAACAAGGAGGCTACTGAAGCTTTCTTT.